Below, 12 T cell receptor beta chains from the same sample are listed, as sequenced in a study of cytomegalovirus exposure and HLA in healthy donors. Primers for the PCR totalled 60 Vbeta and 13 Jbeta. TCRdb keeps only in-frame clones here, not all; method: immunoSEQ multiplex PCR. The sample holds 150,000 to 200,000 clones; 80% to 90% are singletons and the top ten take 1.5% to 2%. The sequenced material came from PBMCs. The receptors were sampled from a man between 18 and 35 years old in good health and CMV-seronegative.

This chain joins TRBV9 and TRBJ1-4, with 9 bases fitting TRBD1. The CDR3 sequence is 15 residues long. The ends lost 4 bases at V and 5 bases at J; junction bases unmatched: 6. Germline assignment: CDR1 SGDLS and CDR2 YYNGEE. For the CDR3, the DNA is TGTGCCAGCAGCTTAGGACAGGGGAGGAATGAAAAACTGTTTTTT. Translation gives CASSLGQGRNEKLFF. The full variable domain, in which reference TRBV9 and TRBJ1-4 provide the parts outside the CDR3, is DSGVTQTPKHLITATGQRVTLRCSPRSGDLSVYWYQQSLDQGLQFLIQYYNGEERAKGNILERFSAQQFPDLHSELNLSSLELGDSALYFCASSLGQGRNEKLFFGSGTQLSVL.

This chain connects TRBV6-5 to TRBJ1-2; 10 bases are shared with TRBD1. Trimming removed 2 bases from V and 4 bases from J; junction bases left unmatched: 7. The germline CDR1 and CDR2 sequences are MNHEY and SVGAGI. The CDR3 is 16 amino acids. CDR3 in DNA: TGTGCCAGCAGTTACCTCAGGGACAGGGGCCGCTATGGCTACACCTTC. This translates into CASSYLRDRGRYGYTF.

The chain employs TRBV9 and TRBJ1-6, with D unresolved. The germline V gene has CDR1 SGDLS and CDR2 YYNGEE. The CDR3 has 14 amino acids. V lost 1 base and J lost 0, with 2 bases in between. The CDR3 sequence is CASSVRSYNSPLHF. The CDR3 region has the DNA TGTGCCAGCAGCGTACGCTCCTATAATTCACCCCTCCACTTT.

CDR3 residues: CASSLTGQGGGYTF. DNA for the CDR3: TGTGCCAGCAGTTTAACAGGACAGGGGGGTGGCTACACCTTC. The rearrangement uses TRBV28 and TRBJ1-2; TRBD1 agrees at 10 bases. Per germline, CDR1 MDHEN and CDR2 SYDVKM. The junction had 4 bases not matched to a gene; V was cut back by 2 bases and J by 7 bases. The CDR3 covers 14 residues.

The rearrangement uses TRBV5-8 and TRBJ1-5; no definite D call. Germline V CDR1 and CDR2: SGHTS, YDEGEE. The ends were cut back, 2 bases at V and 2 bases at J, with 11 bases in the middle. The CDR3 consists of 15 residues. The CDR3 DNA follows: TGTGCCAGCAGCTTCTCCAGCGCCGGCAATCAGCCCCAGCATTTT. Translation gives CASSFSSAGNQPQHF.

The V call is TRBV7-3, the J call TRBJ2-2, with 13 bases that match TRBD2. V shed 3 bases, J shed 7 bases, and the junction held 5 bases outside the gene matches. This CDR3 is built from 16 residues. The germline V gene encodes CDR1 SGHTA and CDR2 FQGTGA. The CDR3 bases are TGTGCCAGCAGCTTGACTAGCGGGAGGATAGGCGGGGAGCTGTTTTTT. This gives the protein CASSLTSGRIGGELFF. The full variable domain, with the rest looked up from reference TRBV7-3 and TRBJ2-2, is GAGVSQTPSNKVTEKGKYVELRCDPISGHTALYWYRQSLGQGPEFLIYFQGTGAADDSGLPNDRFFAVRPEGSVSTLKIQRTERGDSAVYLCASSLTSGRIGGELFFGEGSRLTVL.

This chain links TRBV28 with TRBJ2-5, with 7 nucleotides matching TRBD1. V was pared by 4 bases and J by 2 bases, with 1 base of the junction left unmatched. The CDR3 has 13 amino acids. Germline CDR1 MDHEN, CDR2 SYDVKM. CDR3 DNA: TGTGCCAGCAGTTCGGGACAGCAAGAGACCCAGTACTTC. Its protein product is CASSSGQQETQYF. Variable domain in full (rest from reference TRBV28 and TRBJ2-5): DVKVTQSSRYLVKRTGEKVFLECVQDMDHENMFWYRQDPGLGLRLIYFSYDVKMKEKGDIPEGYSVSREKKERFSLILESASTNQTSMYLCASSSGQQETQYFGPGTRLLVL.

Only one count was recorded for this clone. The rearrangement joins TRBV19 to TRBJ2-2; 9 nucleotides match TRBD2. V lost 3 bases to trimming and J lost 3 bases; unmatched junction nucleotides: 8. The CDR3 is 17 residues long. CDR1 is LNHDA and CDR2 is SQIVND in the germline V gene (reference sequence). The CDR3 is CASSMGRVAGDTGELFF. CDR3 nucleotide sequence: TGTGCCAGTAGTATGGGGCGGGTAGCGGGAGACACCGGGGAGCTGTTTTTT.

This clone was observed a handful of times. V and J are TRBV4-1 and TRBJ1-1; 8 bases map to TRBD1. Germline lookup yields CDR1 MGHRA and CDR2 YSYEKL. The CDR3 runs 13 residues. V lost 3 bases to trimming and J lost 3 bases; unmatched junction nucleotides: 0. In DNA form, the CDR3 reads TGCGCCAGCAGCCAGACAGGGGACACTGAAGCTTTCTTT. It specifies CASSQTGDTEAFF.

The chain couples TRBV5-1 to TRBJ1-1; tentatively, D is TRBD1 (5 bases). Germline values: CDR1 SGHRS, CDR2 YFSETQ. The CDR3 is 15 amino acids. Trimming left V 0 bases short and J 3 bases short, with 12 bases between. The CDR3 region has the DNA TGCGCCAGCAGCTTGGGGGACGGAGGGGACACTGAAGCTTTCTTT. This translates into CASSLGDGGDTEAFF.

This clone came up a few times. V usage is TRBV5-4 and J usage is TRBJ2-3; possibly TRBD1 for D (6 bases). CDR1 and CDR2 from the germline V gene are SGHNT and YYREEE (reference sequence). V was trimmed by 1 base and J by 6 bases, leaving 9 bases between them. This CDR3 comprises 13 residues. CDR3 bases: TGTGCCAGCAGCTTGAGGGGGATGGATACGCAGTATTTT. Its translation: CASSLRGMDTQYF.

The rearrangement joins TRBV6-1 to TRBJ1-2, with 8 bases fitting TRBD1. The junction had 6 bases not matched to a gene; V was cut back by 6 bases and J by 0 bases. Per the germline V gene, CDR1 is MNHNS and CDR2 is SASEGT. CDR3 size: 15 residues. The CDR3 loop reads CASSLDRGANYGYTF. Written as DNA, the CDR3 is TGTGCCAGCAGCCTAGACAGGGGAGCTAACTATGGCTACACCTTC.